The 8 T cell receptor beta chains presented below share a single source sample, sequenced in a study of identical twins. From the 5' RACE reads, TCRdb called clonotypes with MiXCR, one entry per CDR3 protein. Seen here are more than 650,000 distinct CDR3 sequences, 5.5% to 6.5% observed once, and the top ten hold 1.5% to 2%. The sequencing sample was made of naive T cells sorted from blood. All receptors come from a young man in good health.

This chain joins TRBV21-1 and TRBJ2-1; the table names TRBD2, a call not compared with the DNA. TRBV21-1 is noted as a pseudogene. The CDR3 covers 16 residues. The DNA of the CDR3 is TGTGCCAGCAGCAAACCCGGGACTCCTCTCCCCAGTGAGCAGTTCTTC. Protein product: CASSKPGTPLPSEQFF.

This clonotype was seen at least ten times. One end of the junction fails to match germline, which may point to a read error. The genes are TRBV27 and TRBJ2-7; 11 bases align to TRBD2. Per the germline V gene, CDR1 is MNHEY and CDR2 is SMNVEV (reference sequence). CDR3 length equals 14 residues. This CDR3 reads CASSFMGLAANPLF. In DNA, the CDR3 is TGTGCCAGCAGTTTTATGGGACTAGCGGCGAACCCCCTTTTC.

This clonotype came up many times. The chain is built from TRBV6-1 and TRBJ2-1; 9 bases map to TRBD2. J was trimmed by 8 bases and V by 6 bases; bases with no gene match: 5. The CDR3 runs to 13 residues. CDR1 and CDR2 from the germline V gene are MNHNS and SASEGT. The DNA for the CDR3 is TGTGCCAGCAGCCGGGTAGCGGGAGATGAGCAGTTCTTC. This translates into CASSRVAGDEQFF.

This clonotype was counted at least ten times. This chain joins TRBV30 and TRBJ2-1, with D possibly being TRBD2 (6 bases). This CDR3 contains 13 residues. Per the germline V gene, CDR1 is GTSNPN and CDR2 is SVGIG (reference sequence). V was trimmed by 0 bases and J by 3 bases, leaving 6 bases between them. CDR3 bases: TGTGCCTGGAGTGTGGGGGGCTACAATGAGCAGTTCTTC. Translating gives CAWSVGGYNEQFF.

On this clonotype itself: Being one base from a much bigger clone, this may be a read error. The V and J genes are TRBV11-1 and TRBJ2-1; 10 nucleotides align to TRBD2. V was pared by 4 bases and J by 1 base, with 13 bases of the junction left unmatched. Looked up from germline, CDR1 is SGHAT and CDR2 is FQDESV (reference sequence). The CDR3 runs 19 residues. CDR3 nucleotides: TGTGCCAGCAGCTCATCAGTAGCGGGAGGTTCAGAATCCTACAATGAGCAGTTCTTC. Translated: CASSSSVAGGSESYNEQFF.

This clonotype was counted once. At one of its ends the junction is not consistent with the germline gene, which may arise from a read error. The genes are TRBV12-3 or TRBV12-4 and TRBJ2-7, with D uncertain. The CDR3 extends over 13 amino acids. This CDR3 reads CTSSLVQDYEQYF. The CDR3, as DNA: TGTACCAGCAGTTTAGTCCAAGACTACGAGCAGTACTTC.

This chain connects TRBV20-1 to TRBJ2-1; no definite D call. This CDR3 has 12 residues. Trimming removed 6 bases at V and 8 bases at J, with 14 bases between. CDR1 DFQATT and CDR2 SNEGSKA come from the germline V gene (reference sequence). The DNA of the CDR3 is TGCAGTGCCCCGCGGAATCTCGATGAGCAGTTCTTC. Its protein product is CSAPRNLDEQFF.

The chain recombines TRBV12-3 or TRBV12-4 with TRBJ2-1; TRBD2 agrees at 9 bases. V was clipped by 3 bases and J by 9 bases; unmatched bases: 9. The CDR3 sequence is 15 residues long. Written as DNA, the CDR3 is TGTGCCAGCAGTTTTGGGGTAGCGGGAGTCGGTGAGCAGTTCTTC. This sequence encodes CASSFGVAGVGEQFF.